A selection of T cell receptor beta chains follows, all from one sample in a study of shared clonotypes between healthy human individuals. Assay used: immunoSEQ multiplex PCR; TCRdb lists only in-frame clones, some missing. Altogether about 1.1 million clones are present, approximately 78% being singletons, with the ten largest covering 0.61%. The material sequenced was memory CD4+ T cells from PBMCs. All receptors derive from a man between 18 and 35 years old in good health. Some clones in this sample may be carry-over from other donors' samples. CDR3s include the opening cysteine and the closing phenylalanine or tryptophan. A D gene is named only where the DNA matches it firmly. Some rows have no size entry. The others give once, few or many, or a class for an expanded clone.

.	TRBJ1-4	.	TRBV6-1	CASSARLRGEKLFF	TGTGCCAGCAGTGCCCGGCTCAGAGGGGAAAAACTGTTTTTT
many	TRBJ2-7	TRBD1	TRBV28	CASIQRDSPKQYF	TGTGCCAGCATCCAGAGGGACAGCCCGAAGCAGTACTTC
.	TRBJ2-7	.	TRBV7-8	CASTQRAGTSYEQYF	TGTGCCAGCACCCAACGGGCAGGGACCTCCTACGAGCAGTACTTC
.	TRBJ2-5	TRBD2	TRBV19	CASSPSGGTLFRAQYF	TGTGCCAGTAGTCCCTCGGGGGGGACCCTCTTTAGGGCCCAGTACTTC
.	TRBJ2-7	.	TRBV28	CASSYTTGTLVEQYF	TGTGCCAGCAGTTACACTACCGGGACTTTGGTCGAGCAGTACTTC
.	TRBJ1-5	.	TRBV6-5	CASRGGGNSNQPQHF	TGTGCCAGCAGGGGTGGGGGAAATAGCAATCAGCCCCAGCATTTT
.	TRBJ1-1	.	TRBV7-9	CASSFGGMNTEAFF	TGTGCCAGCAGCTTTGGGGGGATGAACACTGAAGCTTTCTTT
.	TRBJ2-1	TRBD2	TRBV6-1	CASSLAGAYNEQFF	TGTGCCAGCAGTTTAGCGGGAGCCTACAATGAGCAGTTCTTC
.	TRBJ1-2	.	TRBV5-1	CASSFDAYGYTF	TGCGCCAGCAGCTTCGACGCCTATGGCTACACCTTC
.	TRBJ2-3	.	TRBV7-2	CASSFDGSSTDTQYF	TGTGCCAGCAGCTTCGACGGCTCTAGCACAGATACGCAGTATTTT
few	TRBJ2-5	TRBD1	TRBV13	CASSHPEGATQYF	TGTGCCAGCAGCCACCCAGAGGGGGCGACCCAGTACTTC
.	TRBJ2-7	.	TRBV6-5	CASSLRGYEQYF	TGTGCCAGCAGCCTCCGAGGATACGAGCAGTACTTC
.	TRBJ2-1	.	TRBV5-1	CASSLGPTQGNEQFF	TGCGCCAGCAGCCTGGGACCGACCCAGGGGAATGAGCAGTTCTTC
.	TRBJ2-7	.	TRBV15	CATSRLSSGEQYF	TGTGCCACCAGCAGGCTATCATCGGGAGAGCAGTACTTC
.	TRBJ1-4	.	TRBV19	CASRWQGRTNEKLFF	TGTGCCAGTAGGTGGCAGGGGCGAACTAATGAAAAACTGTTTTTT
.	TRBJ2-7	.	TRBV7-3	CASSLSGAVNEQYF	TGTGCCAGCAGCTTAAGCGGTGCGGTTAACGAGCAGTACTTC
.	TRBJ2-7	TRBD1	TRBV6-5	CASRPGQGRNEQYF	TGTGCCAGCAGACCGGGACAGGGGCGGAACGAGCAGTACTTC
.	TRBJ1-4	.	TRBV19	CASSIPPEKLFF	TGTGCCAGTAGTATACCCCCAGAAAAACTGTTTTTT
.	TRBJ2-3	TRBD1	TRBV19	CASNTGGRTDTQYF	TGTGCCAGTAACACAGGGGGACGGACAGATACGCAGTATTTT
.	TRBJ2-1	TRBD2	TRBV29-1	CSVEVGTSVDNEQFF	TGCAGCGTTGAAGTGGGGACTAGTGTAGACAATGAGCAGTTCTTC
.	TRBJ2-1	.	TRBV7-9	CASSKDRGSSYNEQFF	TGTGCCAGCAGCAAAGATCGGGGGAGCTCCTACAATGAGCAGTTCTTC
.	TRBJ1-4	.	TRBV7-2	CASGRRNEKLFF	TGTGCCAGCGGCAGGAGGAATGAAAAACTGTTTTTT
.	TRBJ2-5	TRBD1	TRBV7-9	CASTSGQGAQETQYF	TGTGCCAGCACCAGCGGGCAGGGGGCCCAAGAGACCCAGTACTTC
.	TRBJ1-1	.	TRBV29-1	CSVEGSGVEAFF	TGCAGCGTTGAGGGATCGGGAGTCGAAGCTTTCTTT
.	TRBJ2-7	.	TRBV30	CAQEGKGSNYEQYF	TGTGCCCAAGAGGGGAAGGGGTCCAACTACGAGCAGTACTTC
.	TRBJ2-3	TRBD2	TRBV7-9	CASSLRLAGTDTQYF	TGTGCCAGCAGCCTCCGACTAGCGGGGACAGATACGCAGTATTTT
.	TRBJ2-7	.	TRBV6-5	CASSWVGSDEQYF	TGTGCCAGCAGTTGGGTGGGATCGGACGAGCAGTACTTC
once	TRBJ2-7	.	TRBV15	CATSRDWSGAVHEQYF	TGTGCCACCAGCAGAGATTGGTCGGGAGCCGTCCACGAGCAGTACTTC
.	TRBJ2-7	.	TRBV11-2	CASSSSRGYEQYF	TGTGCCAGCAGCTCGAGCCGGGGATACGAGCAGTACTTC
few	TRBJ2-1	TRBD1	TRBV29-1	CSVEGHRDRGRNEQFF	TGCAGCGTTGAAGGTCACCGGGACAGGGGGAGGAATGAGCAGTTCTTC
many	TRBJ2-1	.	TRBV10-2	CARMGLDSYNEQFF	TGCGCCAGGATGGGATTAGATTCCTACAATGAGCAGTTCTTC
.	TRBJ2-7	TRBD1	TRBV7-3	CASSSGTGVNEQYF	TGTGCCAGCAGCTCCGGGACAGGGGTCAACGAGCAGTACTTC
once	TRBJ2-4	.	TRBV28	CASRHQRENIQYF	TGTGCCAGCAGACACCAGCGGGAAAACATTCAGTACTTC
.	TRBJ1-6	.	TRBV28	CATKTAPFSLHF	TGTGCCACCAAGACAGCCCCCTTCTCCCTCCACTTT
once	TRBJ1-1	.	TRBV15	CATSRGANTEAFF	TGTGCCACCAGCAGGGGGGCGAACACTGAAGCTTTCTTT
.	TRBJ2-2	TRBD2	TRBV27	CASRSGTKNTGELFF	TGTGCCAGCAGATCCGGGACTAAAAACACCGGGGAGCTGTTTTTT
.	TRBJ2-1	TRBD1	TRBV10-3	CAISERTGALSNEQFF	TGTGCCATCAGTGAGCGGACAGGGGCCTTGAGCAATGAGCAGTTCTTC
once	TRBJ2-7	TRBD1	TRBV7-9	CASTVRGTGGSYEQYF	TGTGCCAGCACCGTAAGGGGGACAGGAGGATCCTACGAGCAGTACTTC
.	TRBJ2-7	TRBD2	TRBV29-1	CSVQAGGAYEQYF	TGCAGCGTACAAGCGGGAGGGGCCTACGAGCAGTACTTC
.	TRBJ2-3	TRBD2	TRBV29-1	CSVEGTSGRISTDTQYF	TGCAGCGTTGAAGGGACTAGCGGGAGGATTAGCACAGATACGCAGTATTTT
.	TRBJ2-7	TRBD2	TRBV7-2	CASSLRLAGYEQYF	TGTGCCAGCAGCTTGAGGCTAGCGGGCTACGAGCAGTACTTC